One T cell receptor (beta chain) is described in this entry. Seattle's cohort entered during active infection and was followed longitudinally. V lost 0 bases to trimming and J lost 6 bases, with 7 bases between them. This CDR3 spans 13 amino acids. Germline CDR1 reads SGHDT; CDR2 reads YYEEEE. Original processing notes: Reference gene primers were amplified, and this amplification served to estimate nucleated cell counts. TCRdb's table, derived via immunoSEQ multiplex PCR, lists solely in-frame clones and lacks some. D and trimming come from the DNA, and the V and J calls and clone size come from that table. Here the sample spans roughly 4,800 clones, approximately 90% being singletons. The sample belongs to a study of blood T cell repertoires in COVID-19. Study overall: Acute and convalescent COVID-19 specimens originated in the United States, Italy and Spain.

The chain combines TRBV5-6 with TRBJ1-5; D is ambiguous. The TCR originated in a man between 65 and 85 years old with COVID-19, enrolled during active disease. The specimen sequenced was peripheral blood. The CDR3 loop is CASSLAGSQPQHF. CDR3 in DNA: TGTGCCAGCAGCTTGGCTGGGAGTCAGCCCCAGCATTTT.